The 14 T cell receptor beta chains below all came from one sample that was sequenced in a study of blood T cell repertoires in COVID-19 (dated by TCRdb to the early 2020s). The library was prepared using the immunoSEQ multiplex PCR assay. In TCRdb, the immuneACCESS table is reduced to in-frame sequences with V and J assigned. These tables do not hold every clone; where another copy was compared, an unresolved V gene accounts for under half, and the others remain unexplained. The sample table shows around 75,000 clones, and around nine tenths are seen once. The top ten clonotypes cover 15% to 20% of the sample. The sequencing sample was made of peripheral blood. The receptors shown here come from a human donor in a cohort sampled during active COVID-19.

J is TRBJ2-2 and V is TRBV10-1; the D gene is possibly TRBD2 (6 bases). The CDR3 is made up of 14 amino acids. CDR1 WNHNN and CDR2 SYGVQD come from the germline V gene (reference sequence). V lost 8 bases, J lost 0 bases, and 10 bases lay in between. CDR3 sequence reads: CASGDFSNTGELFF. In nucleotides, the CDR3 is TGCGCCAGCGGGGACTTTTCGAACACCGGGGAGCTGTTTTTT.

This sequence joins TRBV5-5 and TRBJ2-7, with D perhaps matching TRBD1 (6 bases). CDR1 and CDR2 (germline): SGHKS, YYEKEE (reference sequence). The CDR3 contains 15 residues. The germline V and J ends were trimmed by 0 bases and 2 bases, with 12 bases remaining between them. The CDR3 DNA sequence: TGTGCCAGCAGCTTGGAGGGGGACAACACCTACGAGCAGTACTTC. Amino acids: CASSLEGDNTYEQYF.

This clone was seen more than once but under ten times. The V and J genes are TRBV2 and TRBJ1-5; no reliable D call. This CDR3 is built from 14 residues. The germline V and J ends were trimmed by 3 bases and 3 bases, with 9 bases remaining between them. Germline values: CDR1 SNHLY, CDR2 FYNNEI. CDR3 protein: CASSESRYNQPQHF. DNA of the CDR3: TGTGCCAGCAGTGAGTCACGGTACAATCAGCCCCAGCATTTT.

The rearrangement joins TRBV7-9 to TRBJ1-2, with unresolved D. This CDR3 region has 16 residues. CDR1 is SEHNR, CDR2 FQNEAQ, per germline (reference sequence). The V end lost 1 base, the J end lost 5 bases, and 17 bases lay between the germline ends. As DNA, the CDR3 is TGTGCCAGCAGCTTAGGGCCAGTTGGAGGCGCTTATGGCTACACCTTC. Amino acid sequence: CASSLGPVGGAYGYTF.

The genes are TRBV6-5 and TRBJ2-3; 9 bases agree with TRBD2. Losses at the gene ends were 7 bases for V and 5 bases for J; bases not matched to a gene: 10. The CDR3 is 15 amino acids. Germline CDR1 and CDR2: MNHEY and SVGAGI. In DNA, the CDR3 is TGTGCCAGCACCTCTTGGCTAGCGGGGAAAGATACGCAGTATTTT. This translates into CASTSWLAGKDTQYF.

The chain links TRBV3-1 (or the pseudogene TRBV3-2) to TRBJ2-7; D ambiguous. The CDR3 has 12 amino acids. Trimming removed 1 base at V and 3 bases at J, with 4 bases between. Per germline, CDR1 LGHDT and CDR2 YNNKEL (reference sequence). The chain's CDR3 is CASSQVGYEQYF. The CDR3 nucleotides are TGTGCCAGCAGCCAAGTCGGCTACGAGCAGTACTTC.

J is TRBJ2-1 and V is TRBV15; 12 bases fit TRBD2. The V gene end was trimmed by 0 bases and the J gene end by 9 bases; junction bases not matched to a gene: 9. Germline V gene sequence: CDR1 LNHNV, CDR2 YYDKDF (reference sequence). The length of the CDR3 is 17 residues. CDR3 sequence: CATSREVTSGSSTEQFF. The CDR3, as DNA: TGTGCCACCAGCAGAGAGGTGACTAGCGGGAGTTCCACTGAGCAGTTCTTC.

The CDR3 is CASSSPGQANSPLHF. The CDR3 region has the DNA TGTGCCAGCAGTTCACCGGGACAGGCCAATTCACCCCTCCACTTT. V is TRBV28 and J is TRBJ1-6; 8 bases are a match to TRBD1. V lost 4 bases, J lost 7 bases, and 6 bases stayed unmatched. Germline CDR1 is MDHEN and CDR2 is SYDVKM. The CDR3 covers 15 residues.

V and J are TRBV6-6 and TRBJ2-2; 7 bases are a match to TRBD2. The CDR3 sequence is 14 residues long. The V segment lost 5 bases and the J segment 4 bases; nucleotides outside the gene matches: 4. Germline lookup yields CDR1 MNHNY and CDR2 SVGAGI (reference sequence). CDR3 sequence: CASSDQRGTGELFF. The CDR3 DNA follows: TGTGCCAGCAGTGACCAGCGGGGCACCGGGGAGCTGTTTTTT.

The chain uses TRBV27 and TRBJ1-2; 7 nucleotides align to TRBD1. This CDR3 has 13 amino acids. The ends lost 8 bases at V and 7 bases at J; junction bases unmatched: 10. Germline CDR1 is MNHEY and CDR2 is SMNVEV (reference sequence). In DNA, the CDR3 is TGTGCCAGCGGATTAGGGGGCGGCCTTGGCTACACCTTC. Translated: CASGLGGGLGYTF.

The chain recombines TRBV7-2 with TRBJ2-3, with D possibly matching TRBD2 (5 bases). Deletions cut 5 bases from V and 9 bases from J, with 18 bases between. CDR1 is SGHTA and CDR2 is FQGNSA in the germline V gene. The CDR3 is made up of 14 amino acids. CDR3 sequence (DNA): TGTGCCAGCAGCCCGGAGGTCGGCGTAGGCACGCAGTATTTT. As protein: CASSPEVGVGTQYF.

The J gene is TRBJ2-1, the V gene TRBV7-7; 9 positions match TRBD1. Losses at the gene ends were 5 bases for V and 8 bases for J; bases not matched to a gene: 10. Germline-derived CDR1 and CDR2 are SSHAT and FNYEAQ (reference sequence). The CDR3 runs to 15 residues. CDR3 nucleotide sequence: TGTGCCAGCAGCGCCCTGGGACAGGGTAAGGATGAGCAGTTCTTC. As protein: CASSALGQGKDEQFF. Looking up the rest from reference TRBV7-7 and TRBJ2-1 gives the full variable domain: GAGVSQSPRYKVTKRGQDVTLRCDPISSHATLYWYQQALGQGPEFLTYFNYEAQPDKSGLPSDRFSAERPEGSISTLTIQRTEQRDSAMYRCASSALGQGKDEQFFGPGTRLTVL.

The gene calls are TRBV30 and TRBJ2-7; D possibly corresponds to TRBD2 (5 bases). Germline loops: CDR1 GTSNPN, CDR2 SVGIG (reference sequence). Trimming removed 0 bases at V and 4 bases at J, with 13 bases between. The CDR3 covers 14 residues. CDR3 amino acids: CAWSVTRRRYEQYF. For the CDR3, the DNA is TGTGCCTGGAGTGTAACTCGGCGGAGGTACGAGCAGTACTTC.

CDR3 protein: CASSEATSGAYEQYF. CDR3 bases: TGTGCCAGCAGTGAAGCGACTAGCGGAGCTTACGAGCAGTACTTC. The chain combines TRBV6-1 with TRBJ2-7, with 9 positions matching TRBD2. The J segment lost 4 bases and the V segment lost 0 bases, leaving 4 bases of the junction unmatched. The V gene's germline CDR1 is MNHNS and CDR2 SASEGT. This CDR3 region has 15 residues.